This record concerns one TCR beta chain sequence. This sample was taken from a study of blood T cell repertoires in COVID-19. V lost 6 bases to trimming and J lost 2 bases, with 10 bases between them. CDR3 length: 13 amino acids. Profiled with immunoSEQ multiplex PCR; TCRdb holds only in-frame clones, not every one. The sample lists over 100,000 clones, around 83% seen once, with approximately 1.5% in the top ten. This rearrangement joins TRBV12-3 or TRBV12-4 to TRBJ1-2; tentatively, D is TRBD1 (5 bases). The sequence derives from a man aged 35 to 55 with acute or convalescent COVID-19. Source material: peripheral blood. The CDR3 sequence is CASREGVNYGYTF. The CDR3 nucleotides read TGTGCCAGCAGAGAAGGGGTCAACTATGGCTACACCTTC.